What follows describes a single T cell receptor (beta chain). No antigen is known for it. The table came from immunoSEQ multiplex PCR; TCRdb's copy has only in-frame clones and leaves some out. Of 32,000 or so clones listed, 85% to 90% were seen once; the top ten hold around 3.9%. The CDR3 covers 15 residues. Germline CDR1 is MNHNS and CDR2 is SASEGT. The V segment lost 4 bases and the J segment 5 bases; nucleotides outside the gene matches: 8. The data are from a study of T cells in localized non-small cell lung cancer. Overall study findings and caveats: Appearance in adjacent lung was seen for a median about 58 of the top 100 tumor clones. The study linked higher blood T cell density to longer overall survival. T cell clonality was highest in uninvolved adjacent lung, above tumor.

Sequenced here: peripheral blood, sampled before any cancer treatment. V and J are TRBV6-1 and TRBJ1-2; 9 bases align to TRBD1. This TCR was recovered from a man aged 40 to 70 with stage I lung adenocarcinoma. This chain's CDR3 is CASSGPGTGKYGYTF. The DNA of the CDR3 is TGTGCCAGCAGTGGCCCCGGGACAGGGAAGTATGGCTACACCTTC.